This is a list of T cell receptor beta chains from one sample in a study of blood T cell repertoires in COVID-19. TCRdb keeps only in-frame clones here, not all; method: immunoSEQ multiplex PCR. In the table there are about 320,000 clones, roughly 85% of which are singletons. The sequenced material came from peripheral blood. The receptors derive from a human donor in a cohort sampled during active COVID-19. CDR3s include the opening cysteine and the closing phenylalanine or tryptophan. A D gene is named only where the DNA matches it firmly. The size field is filled for only some rows; it gives once, few, many or a size class.

TRBJ2-7	-	TRBV6-5	TRBD2	CASRGRGTYEQYF	TGTGCCTCTCGGGGGAGGGGAACCTACGAGCAGTACTTC
TRBJ1-1	-	TRBV9	TRBD1	CASSRGRDTEAFF	TGTGCCAGCAGCAGGGGGCGGGACACTGAAGCTTTCTTT
TRBJ1-1	-	TRBV28	TRBD1	CASSPLMRGLSTEAFF	TGTGCCAGCAGCCCATTAATGAGGGGGCTTAGCACTGAAGCTTTCTTT
TRBJ1-3	-	TRBV7-7	-	CASSPDSFSGNTIYF	TGTGCCAGCAGTCCAGACTCCTTCTCTGGAAACACCATATATTTT
TRBJ1-6	few	TRBV3-1/TRBV3-2	-	CASSQDGRVRGLNSPLHF	TGTGCCAGCAGCCAAGATGGCCGCGTGCGGGGACTTAATTCACCCCTCCACTTT
TRBJ2-7	-	TRBV18	TRBD1	CASSPYGQGRSEQYF	TGTGCCAGCTCACCGTACGGACAGGGGAGGTCCGAGCAGTACTTC
TRBJ2-1	-	TRBV12-3/TRBV12-4	-	CASSLRSYNEQFF	TGTGCCAGCAGTTTGAGAAGCTACAATGAGCAGTTCTTC
TRBJ2-1	once	TRBV9	TRBD2	CASSAGTSGGQQFF	TGTGCCAGCAGCGCCGGGACTAGCGGGGGGCAACAGTTCTTC
TRBJ1-2	-	TRBV19	-	CASSDRNYGYTF	TGTGCCAGTAGTGACAGGAACTATGGCTACACCTTC
TRBJ1-5	-	TRBV30	-	CAWSVQGNQPQHF	TGTGCCTGGAGTGTACAGGGTAATCAGCCCCAGCATTTT
TRBJ2-7	-	TRBV27	-	CASSLSGGYEQYF	TGTGCCAGCAGTTTATCCGGCGGCTACGAGCAGTACTTC
TRBJ2-7	-	TRBV29-1	TRBD1	CSGVGQAYEQYF	TGCAGCGGAGTGGGACAGGCCTACGAGCAGTACTTC
TRBJ1-2	-	TRBV5-4	TRBD1	CASLDRNLLNYGYTF	TGTGCCAGCTTGGACAGGAATCTGCTCAACTATGGCTACACCTTC
TRBJ2-5	-	TRBV7-2	TRBD2	CASSLGVERGPLQETQYF	TGTGCCAGCAGCTTAGGGGTGGAGCGGGGGCCCCTACAAGAGACCCAGTACTTC
TRBJ2-2	-	TRBV9	TRBD2	CASNQAGVSTGELFF	TGTGCCAGCAATCAAGCGGGGGTTTCCACCGGGGAGCTGTTTTTT
TRBJ2-7	-	TRBV6-5	-	CATRDSATFVQYF	TGTGCCACCCGGGACTCCGCAACCTTCGTGCAGTACTTC
TRBJ1-1	-	TRBV2	TRBD1	CASSDRGRVITEAFF	TGTGCCAGCAGCGACAGGGGGCGCGTTATCACTGAAGCTTTCTTT
TRBJ2-2	-	TRBV10-3	TRBD1	CAITRQGIGELFF	TGTGCCATCACGAGACAGGGAATCGGGGAGCTGTTTTTT
TRBJ2-6	-	TRBV7-3	-	CASRPDRSGANVLTF	TGTGCCAGCAGACCCGACAGGTCGGGGGCCAACGTCCTGACTTTC
TRBJ2-7	few	TRBV7-8	TRBD1	CASSLDRGLGEQYF	TGTGCCAGCAGCCTGGACAGGGGGCTAGGCGAGCAGTACTTC
TRBJ2-7	-	TRBV15	TRBD2	CATSYTGAGEQYF	TGTGCCACCAGCTATACGGGAGCGGGGGAGCAGTACTTC
TRBJ2-3	-	TRBV6-6	TRBD1	CASIKDRGIDTQYF	TGTGCCAGCATAAAAGACAGGGGGATCGATACGCAGTATTTT
TRBJ2-1	-	TRBV7-3	-	CASSPDLSSYNEQFF	TGTGCCAGCAGCCCGGACTTGAGCTCCTACAATGAGCAGTTCTTC
TRBJ2-6	once	TRBV19	TRBD1	CASSRDRGTAGANVLTF	TGTGCCAGTAGCCGGGACAGGGGGACCGCTGGGGCCAACGTCCTGACTTTC
TRBJ1-1	-	TRBV25-1	-	CASSDGRNTEAFF	TGTGCCAGCAGTGATGGGCGGAACACTGAAGCTTTCTTT
TRBJ2-7	-	TRBV6-2/TRBV6-3	TRBD2	CASSSPGTSGGSRNEQYF	TGTGCCAGCAGTTCACCCGGGACTAGCGGGGGCTCCCGGAACGAGCAGTACTTC
TRBJ1-2	-	TRBV4-1	-	CASSQPRDGPPYGYTF	TGCGCCAGCAGCCAACCCAGGGATGGGCCCCCCTATGGCTACACCTTC
TRBJ2-7	-	TRBV6-1	TRBD2	CASSDRGGPYEQYF	TGTGCCAGCAGTGATCGGGGGGGGCCCTACGAGCAGTACTTC
TRBJ1-3	few	TRBV7-8	-	CASSLEGTKGNTIYF	TGTGCCAGCAGCTTAGAGGGGACAAAAGGAAACACCATATATTTT
TRBJ2-3	-	TRBV19	-	CASPPGQDTDTQYF	TGTGCCAGTCCCCCGGGACAAGACACAGATACGCAGTATTTT
TRBJ1-5	-	TRBV6-6	-	CASKRTDNQPQHF	TGTGCCAGCAAGAGGACAGATAATCAGCCCCAGCATTTT
TRBJ1-5	-	TRBV19	-	CASNRVNQPQHF	TGTGCCAGTAACCGAGTTAATCAGCCCCAGCATTTT
TRBJ1-4	-	TRBV4-1	-	CASSQGTFLQDATNEKLFF	TGCGCCAGCAGCCAAGGAACCTTCTTACAGGACGCAACTAATGAAAAACTGTTTTTT
TRBJ2-1	few	TRBV6-5	TRBD2	CASSSFSGGASEQFF	TGTGCCAGCAGTAGTTTTAGCGGGGGGGCCAGCGAGCAGTTCTTC
TRBJ1-4	-	TRBV7-2	TRBD1	CASSPSRDRNNEKLFF	TGTGCCAGCAGCCCCTCCCGGGACAGGAATAATGAAAAACTGTTTTTT
TRBJ1-2	-	TRBV5-8	-	CASSPGGGYTF	TGTGCCAGCAGCCCCGGGGGAGGCTACACCTTC
TRBJ2-5	-	TRBV3-1/TRBV3-2	-	CASSQRGKETQYF	TGTGCCAGCAGCCAAAGGGGGAAAGAGACCCAGTACTTC
TRBJ1-1	-	TRBV29-1	TRBD1	CSAPSQGNEAFF	TGCAGCGCCCCCTCACAGGGGAATGAAGCTTTCTTT
TRBJ2-3	-	TRBV29-1	-	CSVEGANTQYF	TGCAGCGTTGAAGGGGCAAATACGCAGTATTTT
TRBJ1-1	-	TRBV7-3	TRBD1	CASSLKAAGGNTEAFF	TGTGCCAGCAGCTTAAAAGCGGCAGGGGGAAACACTGAAGCTTTCTTT
TRBJ1-1	-	TRBV3-1/TRBV3-2	-	CASSQFMEGMNTEAFF	TGTGCCAGCAGCCAATTTATGGAGGGGATGAACACTGAAGCTTTCTTT
TRBJ1-6	-	TRBV9	-	CASSPPRVGSPLHF	TGTGCCAGCAGCCCGCCCAGGGTAGGTTCACCCCTCCACTTT
TRBJ1-5	-	TRBV2	-	CASSALGGADQPQHF	TGTGCCAGCAGTGCGTTGGGGGGAGCGGACCAGCCCCAGCATTTT